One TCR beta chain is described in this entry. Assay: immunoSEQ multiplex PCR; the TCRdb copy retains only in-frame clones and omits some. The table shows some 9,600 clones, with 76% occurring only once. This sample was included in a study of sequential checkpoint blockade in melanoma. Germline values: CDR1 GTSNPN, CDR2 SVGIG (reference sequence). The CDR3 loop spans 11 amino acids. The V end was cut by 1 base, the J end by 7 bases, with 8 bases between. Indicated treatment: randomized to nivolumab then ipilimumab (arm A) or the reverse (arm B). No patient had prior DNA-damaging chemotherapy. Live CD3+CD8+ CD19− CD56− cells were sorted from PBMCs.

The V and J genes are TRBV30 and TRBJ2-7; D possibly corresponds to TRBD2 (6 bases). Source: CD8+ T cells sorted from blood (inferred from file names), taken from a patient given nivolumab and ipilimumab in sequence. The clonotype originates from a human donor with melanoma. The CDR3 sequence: CAWSAAGEQYF. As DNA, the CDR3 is TGTGCCTGGAGTGCCGCGGGGGAGCAGTACTTC.